A single count supports the clone carrying this T cell receptor beta chain. The data were produced by immunoSEQ multiplex PCR, yet TCRdb's version contains in-frame clones alone and is incomplete. The sample consists of 180,000 or so clones, roughly 80% of them appearing once. The data were obtained in a study of blood T cell repertoires in COVID-19. The clonotype originates from a man between 50 and 59 years old who had recovered from COVID-19. Material: PBMCs or T cells enriched from blood (not recorded which).

The CDR3 region is CSVEEGVYEQYF. CDR3 nucleotide sequence: TGCAGCGTTGAAGAAGGGGTGTACGAGCAGTACTTC. This sequence joins TRBV29-1 and TRBJ2-7; a possible D gene is TRBD1 (5 bases). Trimming took 0 bases from V and 4 from J, leaving 7 bases between them. Germline loops: CDR1 SQVTM, CDR2 ANQGSEA. The CDR3 extends over 12 amino acids.